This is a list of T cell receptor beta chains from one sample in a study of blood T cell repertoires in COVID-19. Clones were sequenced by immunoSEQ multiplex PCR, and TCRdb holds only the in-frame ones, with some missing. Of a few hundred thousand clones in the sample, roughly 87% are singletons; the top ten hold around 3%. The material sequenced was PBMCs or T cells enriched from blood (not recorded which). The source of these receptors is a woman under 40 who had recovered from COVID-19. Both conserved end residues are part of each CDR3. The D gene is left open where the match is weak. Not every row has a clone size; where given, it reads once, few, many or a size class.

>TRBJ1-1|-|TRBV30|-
TGTGCCTGGAGTGTAGGGCAGGGGAACACTGAAGCTTTCTTT
CAWSVGQGNTEAFF
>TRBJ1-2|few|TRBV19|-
TGTGCCAGTAGTCCTCCTAACTATGGCTACACCTTC
CASSPPNYGYTF
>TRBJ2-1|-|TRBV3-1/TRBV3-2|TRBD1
TGTGCCAGCAGCCAACGCCGGACAGGGGGTTACAATGAGCAGTTCTTC
CASSQRRTGGYNEQFF
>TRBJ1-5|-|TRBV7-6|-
TGTGCCAGCAGCTTAGGGCCCAGGCGGACATATAGCAATCAGCCCCAGCATTTT
CASSLGPRRTYSNQPQHF
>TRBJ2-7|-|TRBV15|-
TGTGCCACCAGCAGAGAAGGGGGTGAAGCCTACGAGCAGTACTTC
CATSREGGEAYEQYF
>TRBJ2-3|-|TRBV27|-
TGTGCCAGCAGTTTATCAGGGGACTTCACAGATACGCAGTATTTT
CASSLSGDFTDTQYF
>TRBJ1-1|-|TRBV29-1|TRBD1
TGCAGCGTTGAGTACAGGGGCCGCGCATCCGAAGCTTTCTTT
CSVEYRGRASEAFF
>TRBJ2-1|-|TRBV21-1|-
TGTGCCAGCAGCAAATCCGGGGGACTAGCGGGAAGCTACAATGAGCAGTTCTTC
CASSKSGGLAGSYNEQFF
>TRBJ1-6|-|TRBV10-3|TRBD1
TGTGCCATCAGTGAGCCCGGGACAGGCAAATCACCCCTCCACTTT
CAISEPGTGKSPLHF
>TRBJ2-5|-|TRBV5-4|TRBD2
TGTGCCAGCAGCCATTCCGGGACTAGCGGGAGAGAGGAGACCCAGTACTTC
CASSHSGTSGREETQYF
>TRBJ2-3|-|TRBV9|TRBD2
TGTGCCAGCAGCCCTTTTGGTAGCGGGGGTATCGTGGGCACAGATACGCAGTATTTT
CASSPFGSGGIVGTDTQYF
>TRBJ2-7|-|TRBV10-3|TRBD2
TGTGCCAGTACCCTACTAGCGGGAAGCTACGAGCAGTACTTC
CASTLLAGSYEQYF
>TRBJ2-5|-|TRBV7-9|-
TGTGCCAGCAGCCTAGACGCCGGGATAGCAGAAGAGACCCAGTACTTC
CASSLDAGIAEETQYF
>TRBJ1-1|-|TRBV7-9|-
TGTGCCAGCAGCCGTAAGGACAGTCCTGCGACTGAAGCTTTCTTT
CASSRKDSPATEAFF
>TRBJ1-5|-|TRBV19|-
TGTGCCAGCAGGGGTCCCAATCAGCCCCAGCATTTT
CASRGPNQPQHF
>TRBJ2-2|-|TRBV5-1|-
TGCGCCAGCAGCTTGGCGGACTACACCGGGGAGCTGTTTTTT
CASSLADYTGELFF
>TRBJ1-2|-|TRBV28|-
TGTGCCAGCAGTTTAGGGCAGGGCTATGGCTACACCTTC
CASSLGQGYGYTF
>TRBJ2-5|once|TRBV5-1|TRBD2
TGCGCCAGCAGCCCAGGACTAGCGGATCAAGAGACCCAGTACTTC
CASSPGLADQETQYF
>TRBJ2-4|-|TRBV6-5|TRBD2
TGTGCCACTACGAGCGGGGGAGCCAAAAACATTCAGTACTTC
CATTSGGAKNIQYF